This TCR beta chain derives from a study of cytomegalovirus exposure and HLA in healthy donors. From germline, CDR1 is LNHDA and CDR2 SQIVND (reference sequence). CDR3 length: 15 residues. V lost 6 bases and J lost 4; bases outside the gene matches: 9. Study-wide results and limits: The investigators catalogued under 200 TCR beta chains as cytomegalovirus-associated. Rarity marked most TCR sequences, yet some public TCRs occurred in many donors. Excluded were some V segments that proved indistinguishable, including TRBV6-2 and TRBV6-3.

PCR amplification relied on 60 Vbeta primers (plus 13 Jbeta primers). Using immunoSEQ multiplex PCR, the repertoire was profiled, and TCRdb retains in-frame clones only, with some absent. The table has about 94,000 clones, around 66% seen once; the top ten hold 3.5% to 4.5%. As for this clone: The antigen is not known.

What was sequenced was PBMCs. The genes are TRBV19 and TRBJ1-5; 7 positions agree with TRBD1. The TCR was taken from a man aged 25 to 40 in good health and CMV-seronegative. The CDR3 bases are TGTGCCAGTAGGGACGGACAGGCGAGAAATCAGCCCCAGCATTTT. It yields the protein CASRDGQARNQPQHF.